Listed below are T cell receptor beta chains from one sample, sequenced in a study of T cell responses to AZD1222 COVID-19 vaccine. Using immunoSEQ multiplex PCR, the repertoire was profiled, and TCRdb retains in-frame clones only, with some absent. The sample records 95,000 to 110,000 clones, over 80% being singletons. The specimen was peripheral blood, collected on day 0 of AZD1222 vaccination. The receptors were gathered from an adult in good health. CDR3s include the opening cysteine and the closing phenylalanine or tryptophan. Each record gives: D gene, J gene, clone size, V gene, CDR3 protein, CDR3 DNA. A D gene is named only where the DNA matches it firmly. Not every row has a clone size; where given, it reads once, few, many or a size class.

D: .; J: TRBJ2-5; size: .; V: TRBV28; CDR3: CASSDRETQYF; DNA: TGTGCCAGCAGTGACCGGGAGACCCAGTACTTC
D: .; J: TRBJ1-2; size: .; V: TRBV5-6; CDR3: CASSLDARGYTF; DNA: TGTGCCAGCAGCTTGGACGCCCGGGGCTACACCTTC
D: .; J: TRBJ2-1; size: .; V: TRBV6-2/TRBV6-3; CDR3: CASSYPRRTLGNEQFF; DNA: TGTGCCAGCAGTTACCCCAGAAGGACTCTAGGCAATGAGCAGTTCTTC
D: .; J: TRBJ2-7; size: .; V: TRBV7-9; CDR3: CASSPRLDGYEQYF; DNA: TGTGCCAGCAGCCCCCGACTAGACGGCTACGAGCAGTACTTC
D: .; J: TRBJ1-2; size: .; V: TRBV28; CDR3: CASSSGTSSHYGYTF; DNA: TGTGCCAGCAGTTCCGGGACAAGTTCCCACTATGGCTACACCTTC
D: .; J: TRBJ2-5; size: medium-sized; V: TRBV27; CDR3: CASSATGTQGLWETQYF; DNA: TGTGCCAGCAGTGCTACCGGGACGCAAGGCCTTTGGGAGACCCAGTACTTC
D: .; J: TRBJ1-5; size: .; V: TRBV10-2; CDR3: CASSEPRGGSNQPQHF; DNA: TGCGCCAGCAGTGAGCCGAGGGGGGGAAGCAATCAGCCCCAGCATTTT
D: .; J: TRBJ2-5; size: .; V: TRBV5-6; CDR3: CASRPLTVRETQYF; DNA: TGTGCCAGCAGACCTTTGACAGTTAGAGAGACCCAGTACTTC
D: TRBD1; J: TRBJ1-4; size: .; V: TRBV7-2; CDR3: CASTGTANKEEKLFF; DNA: TGTGCCAGCACAGGGACAGCAAATAAAGAGGAAAAACTGTTTTTT
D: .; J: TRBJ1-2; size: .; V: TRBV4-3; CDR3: CASSLQGYGYTF; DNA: TGCGCCAGCAGCCTGCAGGGCTATGGCTACACCTTC
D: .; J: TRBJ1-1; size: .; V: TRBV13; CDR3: CASSLIQKEIDTEAFF; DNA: TGTGCCAGCAGCTTAATCCAGAAGGAGATTGATACTGAAGCTTTCTTT